Listed below are T cell receptor beta chains from one sample, sequenced in a study of cytomegalovirus exposure and HLA in healthy donors. The protocol was immunoSEQ multiplex PCR, while the TCRdb copy is restricted to in-frame clones and leaves out a portion. The data contain under 200,000 clones, over 80% of them singletons. Sequenced material: PBMCs. The receptor source for this set is a girl between 5 and 17 years old in good health and CMV-seropositive. Both conserved end residues are part of each CDR3. The order of the fields is CDR3 DNA, CDR3 protein, J gene, V gene, clone size, D gene. D genes are given only for firm matches. Size tells how often a clone was seen (once, few, many) or the class of an expanded clone, and some rows leave it out.

CDR3 DNA: TGTGCCAGCAGCCTGGACAGGGGGCTGGAAGAGACCCAGTACTTC
CDR3 protein: CASSLDRGLEETQYF
J gene: TRBJ2-5
V gene: TRBV5-4
clone size: -
D gene: TRBD1

CDR3 DNA: TGTGCCAGCAGCTTAGGACTAGTTTTGCAGTTCTTC
CDR3 protein: CASSLGLVLQFF
J gene: TRBJ2-1
V gene: TRBV7-2
clone size: -
D gene: -

CDR3 DNA: TGTGCCAGCAGCTTAAGTGGGGAGTTTAGTTTGTACTATGGCTACACCTTC
CDR3 protein: CASSLSGEFSLYYGYTF
J gene: TRBJ1-2
V gene: TRBV7-2
clone size: -
D gene: -

CDR3 DNA: TGTGCCAGCTCACCAGGCTCATACAATGAGCAGTTCTTC
CDR3 protein: CASSPGSYNEQFF
J gene: TRBJ2-1
V gene: TRBV18
clone size: once
D gene: -

CDR3 DNA: TGTGCCAGCAGTGACCAGCCTCGGGTTGGTCATGAGCAGTTCTTC
CDR3 protein: CASSDQPRVGHEQFF
J gene: TRBJ2-1
V gene: TRBV2
clone size: -
D gene: -

CDR3 DNA: TGCGCCAGCAGCTTGGTCGTGGGTCGGGCTAGCGGATTCCAAGAGACCCAGTACTTC
CDR3 protein: CASSLVVGRASGFQETQYF
J gene: TRBJ2-5
V gene: TRBV5-1
clone size: -
D gene: TRBD2

CDR3 DNA: TGTGCCAGCAGTAACCGGGGCACAGATACGCAGTATTTT
CDR3 protein: CASSNRGTDTQYF
J gene: TRBJ2-3
V gene: TRBV2
clone size: -
D gene: -

CDR3 DNA: TGTGCCAGCAGCTTGGGACTACTGAACACTGAAGCTTTCTTT
CDR3 protein: CASSLGLLNTEAFF
J gene: TRBJ1-1
V gene: TRBV5-4
clone size: once
D gene: -

CDR3 DNA: TGTGCCAGCTCACCAACAGGTTCGGTCTCCTACGAGCAGTACTTC
CDR3 protein: CASSPTGSVSYEQYF
J gene: TRBJ2-7
V gene: TRBV18
clone size: -
D gene: -

CDR3 DNA: TGTGCCAGCAGCTTAGCGGATTACAGGGGCCTCAATGAGCAGTTCTTC
CDR3 protein: CASSLADYRGLNEQFF
J gene: TRBJ2-1
V gene: TRBV7-9
clone size: -
D gene: TRBD1

CDR3 DNA: TGCGCCAGCAGCAGAGAGCGGGGGGACACAGATACGCAGTATTTT
CDR3 protein: CASSRERGDTDTQYF
J gene: TRBJ2-3
V gene: TRBV5-1
clone size: once
D gene: TRBD2

CDR3 DNA: TGTGCCTGGAGTAGGGGGGGCTTCTCTGGAAACACCATATATTTT
CDR3 protein: CAWSRGGFSGNTIYF
J gene: TRBJ1-3
V gene: TRBV30
clone size: -
D gene: -

CDR3 DNA: TGTGCCAGCAGCGTAGGCCGGACAGGGGCCAACTATGGCTACACCTTC
CDR3 protein: CASSVGRTGANYGYTF
J gene: TRBJ1-2
V gene: TRBV9
clone size: -
D gene: TRBD1

CDR3 DNA: TGTGCTAGCAGCTCATTCCCAACTAACAGGGGCGAGCAGTACTTC
CDR3 protein: CASSSFPTNRGEQYF
J gene: TRBJ2-7
V gene: TRBV7-7
clone size: -
D gene: TRBD1

CDR3 DNA: TGTGCCAGTACCCCAACCGGTTGGAACATTCAGTACTTC
CDR3 protein: CASTPTGWNIQYF
J gene: TRBJ2-4
V gene: TRBV19
clone size: -
D gene: -

CDR3 DNA: TGTGCTAGTGGTTCGTCCGTCAGGGGGAACACTGAAGCTTTCTTT
CDR3 protein: CASGSSVRGNTEAFF
J gene: TRBJ1-1
V gene: TRBV12-5
clone size: -
D gene: -

CDR3 DNA: TGCGCCAGCAGCCGCGAAGAGGTCGGGCCTACTAGTTTCAATGAGCAGTTCTTC
CDR3 protein: CASSREEVGPTSFNEQFF
J gene: TRBJ2-1
V gene: TRBV4-1
clone size: -
D gene: -

CDR3 DNA: TGCGCCAGCAGCCAAGATCCACGGCAGGGGGCTAAAGAGACCCAGTACTTC
CDR3 protein: CASSQDPRQGAKETQYF
J gene: TRBJ2-5
V gene: TRBV4-3
clone size: few
D gene: TRBD1

CDR3 DNA: TGCAGCGCTCATTACGGGACAGTCTATGGCTACACCTTC
CDR3 protein: CSAHYGTVYGYTF
J gene: TRBJ1-2
V gene: TRBV29-1
clone size: -
D gene: TRBD1

CDR3 DNA: TGCAGCGTGGAATCAGGGGGGAACATTCAGTACTTC
CDR3 protein: CSVESGGNIQYF
J gene: TRBJ2-4
V gene: TRBV29-1
clone size: -
D gene: -

CDR3 DNA: TGTGCCAGCAGTTACTCCTCTCTCGGCTATGGCTACACCTTC
CDR3 protein: CASSYSSLGYGYTF
J gene: TRBJ1-2
V gene: TRBV6-5
clone size: -
D gene: -

CDR3 DNA: TGTGCCAGCATACCCGGAAAACTGTTTTTT
CDR3 protein: CASIPGKLFF
J gene: TRBJ1-4
V gene: TRBV27
clone size: -
D gene: -

CDR3 DNA: TGCGCCACCAAAGACAGGAACACTGAAGCTTTCTTT
CDR3 protein: CATKDRNTEAFF
J gene: TRBJ1-1
V gene: TRBV10-2
clone size: -
D gene: -